The 23 T cell receptor beta chains presented below share a single source sample, sequenced in a study of blood T cell repertoires in COVID-19. Clones were read by immunoSEQ multiplex PCR, and TCRdb kept only the in-frame ones, dropping some. The sample consists of about 280,000 clones, 85% to 90% of them appearing once. The sample taken for sequencing was PBMCs or T cells enriched from blood (not recorded which). These receptors all come from a woman in her 30s with acute COVID-19.

The gene calls are TRBV5-1 and TRBJ2-7; a weak D match, TRBD2 (6 bases). This CDR3 has 18 amino acids. V was clipped by 1 base and J by 2 bases, with 22 bases between them. Germline CDR1 SGHRS, CDR2 YFSETQ. The CDR3 nucleotides are TGCGCCAGCAGCTTGTTGGGGTCCACGGGGGTTCCACCCTACGAGCAGTACTTC. Protein product: CASSLLGSTGVPPYEQYF.

Details on this clone: A read error is likely here: a far larger clone is one base away. Other DNA sequences in the same sample also yield this CDR3. The rearrangement uses TRBV27 and TRBJ1-2; D perhaps matches TRBD1 (5 bases). Germline CDR1 reads MNHEY; CDR2 reads SMNVEV (reference sequence). Trimming removed 5 bases from V and 7 bases from J, with 11 bases in between. There are 12 residues in the CDR3. CDR3 bases: TGTGCCAGCAGTACTGGGGGGGGTGGCTACACCTTC. This sequence encodes CASSTGGGGYTF.

There are a few counts of this clone. The chain joins TRBV10-1 to TRBJ2-5; D is possibly TRBD1 (6 bases). This CDR3 is 16 amino acids long. Trimming took 0 bases from V and 0 from J, leaving 11 bases between them. CDR1 and CDR2 from the germline V gene are WNHNN and SYGVQD (reference sequence). The CDR3 DNA reads TGCGCCAGCAGTGAGTCAAGGGGGACGTACCAAGAGACCCAGTACTTC. Translation gives CASSESRGTYQETQYF.

CDR3 coding DNA: TGTGCCAGCAGTCACGGGGGACAGGCGTTTAATCAGCCCCAGCATTTT. This encodes CASSHGGQAFNQPQHF. The V and J genes are TRBV6-2 or TRBV6-3 and TRBJ1-5; TRBD1 matches at 8 bases. The junction had 10 bases not matched to a gene; V was cut back by 5 bases and J by 4 bases. There are 16 residues in the CDR3. Germline values: CDR1 MNHEY, CDR2 SVGEGT.

The CDR3 sequence: CSVAGSGGRYEQYF. The CDR3 nucleotides read TGCAGCGTTGCGGGGTCAGGGGGCAGGTACGAGCAGTACTTC. This rearrangement joins TRBV29-1 to TRBJ2-7, with 8 positions matching TRBD1. CDR1 and CDR2 from the germline V gene are SQVTM and ANQGSEA. After removal of 4 bases from V and 4 bases from J, the junction contained 9 bases not matched to a gene. The CDR3 spans 14 residues.

The chain couples TRBV27 to TRBJ2-7; possibly TRBD1 for D (6 bases). Germline V gene sequence: CDR1 MNHEY, CDR2 SMNVEV (reference sequence). The CDR3 runs 15 residues. With 6 bases removed from V and 4 bases from J, the gap between germline ends came to 19 bases. The CDR3 loop is CASRRQGNAAYEQYF. The CDR3, as DNA: TGTGCCAGCAGGCGGCAGGGGAACGCGGCGTACGAGCAGTACTTC.

V is TRBV5-1 and J is TRBJ2-1; 12 nucleotides match TRBD2. The CDR3 is made up of 17 amino acids. The V gene end was trimmed by 3 bases and the J gene end by 0 bases; junction bases not matched to a gene: 4. Per the germline V gene, CDR1 is SGHRS and CDR2 is YFSETQ. The CDR3 loop reads CASSSGLAGHSYNEQFF. CDR3 DNA: TGCGCCAGCAGCTCGGGACTAGCGGGCCACTCCTACAATGAGCAGTTCTTC.

The rearrangement uses TRBV4-2 and TRBJ2-7, with TRBD2 as a possible D gene (5 bases). Per germline, CDR1 LGHNA and CDR2 YNFKEQ. The CDR3 loop spans 18 amino acids. The V gene lost 4 bases and the J gene lost 1 base, with 23 bases spanning the gap. The CDR3 is CASSPFPTPSGSSYEQYF. The CDR3 DNA reads as TGTGCCAGCAGCCCATTTCCCACCCCCAGCGGCTCATCCTACGAGCAGTACTTC.

CDR3 sequence reads: CATSRPGLEYNEQFF. CDR3 sequence (DNA): TGTGCCACCAGCAGACCGGGACTAGAGTACAATGAGCAGTTCTTC. V is TRBV15 and J is TRBJ2-1; 8 bases are a match to TRBD2. The germline V gene encodes CDR1 LNHNV and CDR2 YYDKDF (reference sequence). This CDR3 is built from 15 residues. The junction had 4 bases not matched to a gene; V was cut back by 2 bases and J by 4 bases.

The chain recombines TRBV2 with TRBJ2-7; no reliable D call. V was trimmed by 2 bases and J by 2 bases, leaving 4 bases between them. The CDR3 loop spans 12 amino acids. Germline CDR1 and CDR2: SNHLY and FYNNEI. The chain's CDR3 is CASSESAYEQYF. CDR3 in DNA: TGTGCCAGCAGTGAATCGGCCTACGAGCAGTACTTC.

This clone was seen only once. The chain uses TRBV28 and TRBJ1-3, with TRBD1 matching over 8 bases. CDR3 length: 19 residues. CDR1 MDHEN and CDR2 SYDVKM come from the germline V gene. With 4 bases clipped from V and 0 bases from J, the junction kept 14 bases outside the gene matches. The CDR3 is CASSSLETGVGRSGNTIYF. CDR3 DNA sequence: TGTGCCAGCAGTTCCCTCGAGACAGGGGTAGGACGCTCTGGAAACACCATATATTTT.

The rearrangement joins TRBV7-2 to TRBJ2-3; 8 bases fit TRBD2. Per germline, CDR1 SGHTA and CDR2 FQGNSA. The CDR3 is 17 amino acids. The J segment lost 3 bases and the V segment lost 5 bases, leaving 13 bases of the junction unmatched. Here the CDR3 DNA reads TGTGCCAGCAGCCTCAGTTCATTCCCGGGAGGGACAGATACGCAGTATTTT. Translation gives CASSLSSFPGGTDTQYF.

The chain links TRBV19 to TRBJ1-4, with D possibly being TRBD1 (6 bases). Germline assignment: CDR1 LNHDA and CDR2 SQIVND (reference sequence). The V and J ends lost 5 bases and 3 bases respectively, with 13 bases between them. The CDR3 is 15 residues long. In DNA, the CDR3 is TGTGCCAGTAGTCCCTGGGAGGGGGCTAATGAAAAACTGTTTTTT. Its translation: CASSPWEGANEKLFF.

The rearrangement links TRBV19 to TRBJ1-4; weak D call: TRBD1 (5 bases). This CDR3 is 15 amino acids long. CDR1 and CDR2 from the germline V gene are LNHDA and SQIVND (reference sequence). Deletions cut 9 bases from V and 0 bases from J, with 14 bases between. CDR3 in amino acids: CASQETAPTNEKLFF. The DNA of the CDR3 is TGTGCCAGCCAGGAGACAGCCCCAACTAATGAAAAACTGTTTTTT.

This sequence joins TRBV6-5 and TRBJ2-7, with 8 bases fitting TRBD1. This CDR3 has 13 residues. Germline V gene sequence: CDR1 MNHEY, CDR2 SVGAGI. The V gene end was trimmed by 6 bases and the J gene end by 6 bases; junction bases not matched to a gene: 7. For the CDR3, the DNA is TGTGCCAGCAGAAAAGGACAGGGAGGCGAGCAGTACTTC. Translation gives CASRKGQGGEQYF.

This chain joins TRBV28 and TRBJ2-7, with a tentative D call TRBD1 (6 bases). CDR1 is MDHEN, CDR2 SYDVKM, per germline. The germline V and J ends were trimmed by 6 bases and 2 bases, with 11 bases remaining between them. The CDR3 runs 13 residues. The CDR3 nucleotides are TGTGCCAGCAGACCCGGACAGACCTACGAGCAGTACTTC. The encoded protein is CASRPGQTYEQYF.

The rearrangement links TRBV28 to TRBJ2-3, with D possibly matching TRBD2 (5 bases). The ends were cut back, 5 bases at V and 0 bases at J, with 15 bases in the middle. Germline V lookup: CDR1 MDHEN, CDR2 SYDVKM. The CDR3 sequence is 16 residues long. The CDR3 sequence is CASSISRTPSTDTQYF. DNA of the CDR3: TGTGCCAGCAGTATATCTAGGACTCCTAGCACAGATACGCAGTATTTT.

The rearrangement joins TRBV19 to TRBJ2-7; 8 bases align to TRBD1. The CDR3 runs to 15 residues. Germline V lookup: CDR1 LNHDA, CDR2 SQIVND (reference sequence). The J segment lost 4 bases and the V segment lost 4 bases, leaving 9 bases of the junction unmatched. CDR3 nucleotide sequence: TGTGCCAGTAGTACCTCCAGGGGGCGAGGATACGAGCAGTACTTC. It specifies CASSTSRGRGYEQYF.

The chain carries TRBV7-9 and TRBJ2-1, with 7 bases fitting TRBD2. The CDR3 sequence is 14 residues long. The germline CDR1 and CDR2 sequences are SEHNR and FQNEAQ (reference sequence). The V segment lost 7 bases and the J segment 2 bases; nucleotides outside the gene matches: 5. The DNA for the CDR3 is TGTGCCAGCACCCTGAGCGGGACCTACAATGAGCAGTTCTTC. This codes for CASTLSGTYNEQFF.

The chain carries TRBV4-1 and TRBJ2-7, with 7 positions matching TRBD1. This CDR3 comprises 15 residues. V shed 4 bases and J 5 bases; nucleotides not matched to a gene: 11. In germline, CDR1 is MGHRA, CDR2 YSYEKL. The CDR3 loop reads CASSRETGSFHEQYF. CDR3 bases: TGCGCCAGCAGCCGAGAGACAGGGTCCTTTCACGAGCAGTACTTC.

The V and J genes are TRBV30 and TRBJ2-2; the D is unclear. The ends were cut back, 0 bases at V and 1 base at J, with 6 bases in the middle. Germline loops: CDR1 GTSNPN, CDR2 SVGIG (reference sequence). The CDR3 sequence is 14 residues long. The CDR3 region is CAWSVNRNTGELFF. CDR3 sequence (DNA): TGTGCCTGGAGTGTAAACAGGAACACCGGGGAGCTGTTTTTT.

The rearrangement joins TRBV19 to TRBJ2-3; 7 bases are shared with TRBD2. V trimming: 9 bases; J trimming: 2 bases; junction bases outside the gene matches: 14. The CDR3 runs to 16 residues. Germline V lookup: CDR1 LNHDA, CDR2 SQIVND (reference sequence). CDR3 amino acids: CASKPGSGWDTDTQYF. CDR3 nucleotides: TGTGCCAGCAAGCCAGGTAGCGGGTGGGACACAGATACGCAGTATTTT.

Only one count was recorded for this clone. This chain connects TRBV28 to TRBJ2-1; TRBD2 agrees at 15 bases. J was trimmed by 3 bases and V by 4 bases; bases with no gene match: 4. This CDR3 comprises 17 residues. Germline-derived CDR1 and CDR2 are MDHEN and SYDVKM. The CDR3 spells CASSSLGLAGGYNEQFF. The CDR3 bases are TGTGCCAGCAGTTCTCTGGGACTAGCGGGAGGCTACAATGAGCAGTTCTTC.